This is a list of T cell receptor beta chains from one sample in a study of blood T cell repertoires in COVID-19. Only in-frame clones appear in the TCRdb table, and some are missing; sequencing was by immunoSEQ multiplex PCR. This table holds roughly 200,000 clones, 75% to 95% found once. The specimen sequenced was peripheral blood. The receptor set was obtained from a man aged 45-65 years with acute or convalescent COVID-19. CDR3s include the opening cysteine and the closing phenylalanine or tryptophan. A D gene is named only where the DNA matches it firmly. Clone size appears in some rows only: once, few, many, or a class for an expanded clone.

D gene: TRBD2
V gene: TRBV5-6
CDR3 length: 16
J gene: TRBJ2-7
clone size: NA
CDR3 protein: CASSPGGGLGVYEQYF
CDR3 DNA: TGTGCCAGCAGCCCTGGGGGAGGACTAGGGGTTTACGAGCAGTACTTC

D gene: TRBD1
V gene: TRBV27
CDR3 length: 14
J gene: TRBJ1-2
clone size: NA
CDR3 protein: CASSSAGTDYGYTF
CDR3 DNA: TGTGCCAGCAGCTCAGCCGGGACAGACTATGGCTACACCTTC

D gene: NA
V gene: TRBV19
CDR3 length: 16
J gene: TRBJ2-5
clone size: NA
CDR3 protein: CASSMIRGTTQETQYF
CDR3 DNA: TGTGCCAGTAGTATGATTAGGGGAACAACTCAAGAGACCCAGTACTTC

D gene: NA
V gene: TRBV15
CDR3 length: 15
J gene: TRBJ2-1
clone size: once
CDR3 protein: CATSRDRAGSGEQFF
CDR3 DNA: TGTGCCACCAGCAGAGATAGGGCGGGAAGTGGTGAGCAGTTCTTC

D gene: TRBD1
V gene: TRBV18
CDR3 length: 17
J gene: TRBJ2-6
clone size: NA
CDR3 protein: CASSQLQGPGGANVLTF
CDR3 DNA: TGTGCCAGCTCACAATTACAGGGGCCGGGTGGGGCCAACGTCCTGACTTTC

D gene: NA
V gene: TRBV3-1/TRBV3-2
CDR3 length: 12
J gene: TRBJ1-1
clone size: once
CDR3 protein: CASSQGEIEAFF
CDR3 DNA: TGTGCCAGCAGCCAAGGAGAAATTGAAGCTTTCTTT

D gene: TRBD1
V gene: TRBV7-2
CDR3 length: 14
J gene: TRBJ1-4
clone size: NA
CDR3 protein: CASSQDRSNEKLFF
CDR3 DNA: TGTGCCAGCAGCCAGGACAGGTCTAATGAAAAACTGTTTTTT

D gene: NA
V gene: TRBV24-1
CDR3 length: 14
J gene: TRBJ2-3
clone size: NA
CDR3 protein: CATSDPGGTDTQYF
CDR3 DNA: TGTGCCACCAGTGACCCAGGGGGCACAGATACGCAGTATTTT

D gene: NA
V gene: TRBV5-1
CDR3 length: 14
J gene: TRBJ2-5
clone size: NA
CDR3 protein: CASSLGVIQETQYF
CDR3 DNA: TGCGCCAGCAGCTTAGGGGTCATACAAGAGACCCAGTACTTC

D gene: TRBD1
V gene: TRBV5-6
CDR3 length: 14
J gene: TRBJ1-5
clone size: NA
CDR3 protein: CASSSQGGGQPQHF
CDR3 DNA: TGTGCCAGCAGCTCGCAGGGGGGCGGGCAGCCCCAGCATTTT

D gene: NA
V gene: TRBV5-3
CDR3 length: 17
J gene: TRBJ2-4
clone size: NA
CDR3 protein: CARSTRTGSEAKNIQYF
CDR3 DNA: TGTGCCAGAAGCACACGGACGGGGTCTGAGGCCAAAAACATTCAGTACTTC

D gene: NA
V gene: TRBV7-8
CDR3 length: 15
J gene: TRBJ2-2
clone size: NA
CDR3 protein: CASSSLTKVTGELFF
CDR3 DNA: TGTGCCAGCAGCTCCCTGACTAAGGTCACCGGGGAGCTGTTTTTT

D gene: TRBD1
V gene: TRBV30
CDR3 length: 15
J gene: TRBJ2-3
clone size: NA
CDR3 protein: CAWSVRTGGADTQYF
CDR3 DNA: TGTGCCTGGAGTGTGAGGACAGGGGGCGCAGATACGCAGTATTTT

D gene: TRBD2
V gene: TRBV24-1
CDR3 length: 19
J gene: TRBJ2-1
clone size: NA
CDR3 protein: CATSESGLAGGQAYNEQFF
CDR3 DNA: TGTGCCACCAGTGAATCTGGACTAGCGGGGGGACAGGCCTACAATGAGCAGTTCTTC

D gene: TRBD1
V gene: TRBV5-1
CDR3 length: 14
J gene: TRBJ2-1
clone size: NA
CDR3 protein: CASGTGQGAGEQFF
CDR3 DNA: TGCGCCAGCGGCACGGGACAGGGGGCGGGTGAGCAGTTCTTC

D gene: TRBD2
V gene: TRBV7-2
CDR3 length: 16
J gene: TRBJ2-3
clone size: NA
CDR3 protein: CASSAMLAGVSDTQYF
CDR3 DNA: TGTGCCAGCAGCGCAATGCTAGCGGGGGTCTCAGATACGCAGTATTTT

D gene: TRBD2
V gene: TRBV24-1
CDR3 length: 16
J gene: TRBJ2-2
clone size: NA
CDR3 protein: CATSEPAAGGLGELFF
CDR3 DNA: TGTGCCACCAGTGAGCCGGCCGCGGGGGGGCTTGGGGAGCTGTTTTTT

D gene: NA
V gene: TRBV4-3
CDR3 length: 15
J gene: TRBJ2-2
clone size: NA
CDR3 protein: CASSLTSGFTGELFF
CDR3 DNA: TGCGCCAGCAGTCTGACTTCAGGGTTCACCGGGGAGCTGTTTTTT

D gene: NA
V gene: TRBV9
CDR3 length: 12
J gene: TRBJ2-1
clone size: NA
CDR3 protein: CASSVDPNEQFF
CDR3 DNA: TGTGCCAGCAGCGTAGATCCGAATGAGCAGTTCTTC

D gene: TRBD1
V gene: TRBV11-2
CDR3 length: 18
J gene: TRBJ1-3
clone size: NA
CDR3 protein: CASSPRVDRAASGNTIYF
CDR3 DNA: TGTGCCAGCAGCCCCCGGGTGGACAGGGCCGCCTCTGGAAACACCATATATTTT

D gene: TRBD1
V gene: TRBV3-1/TRBV3-2
CDR3 length: 14
J gene: TRBJ2-3
clone size: NA
CDR3 protein: CASSQGQGADTQYF
CDR3 DNA: TGTGCCAGCAGCCAAGGGCAGGGGGCAGATACGCAGTATTTT

D gene: TRBD2
V gene: TRBV6-5
CDR3 length: 13
J gene: TRBJ2-1
clone size: NA
CDR3 protein: CASELAGVGEQFF
CDR3 DNA: TGTGCCAGCGAACTAGCGGGGGTGGGTGAGCAGTTCTTC

D gene: NA
V gene: TRBV9
CDR3 length: 15
J gene: TRBJ2-1
clone size: once
CDR3 protein: CASSVGPGTYNEQFF
CDR3 DNA: TGTGCCAGCAGCGTAGGACCGGGGACCTACAATGAGCAGTTCTTC

D gene: TRBD2
V gene: TRBV11-2
CDR3 length: 17
J gene: TRBJ2-1
clone size: once
CDR3 protein: CASSSSRTSGRADEQFF
CDR3 DNA: TGTGCCAGCAGCTCATCGAGGACTAGCGGGAGGGCCGATGAGCAGTTCTTC

D gene: NA
V gene: TRBV12-3/TRBV12-4
CDR3 length: 13
J gene: TRBJ1-5
clone size: NA
CDR3 protein: CASSLAGVQPQHF
CDR3 DNA: TGTGCCAGCAGTTTAGCGGGCGTACAGCCCCAGCATTTT

D gene: NA
V gene: TRBV11-2
CDR3 length: 14
J gene: TRBJ2-1
clone size: few
CDR3 protein: CASGLNPRYNEQFF
CDR3 DNA: TGTGCCAGCGGCCTCAACCCCAGGTACAATGAGCAGTTCTTC

D gene: NA
V gene: TRBV30
CDR3 length: 14
J gene: TRBJ2-2
clone size: NA
CDR3 protein: CAWSSGSSTGELFF
CDR3 DNA: TGTGCCTGGAGTAGCGGATCTTCCACCGGGGAGCTGTTTTTT

D gene: NA
V gene: TRBV29-1
CDR3 length: 16
J gene: TRBJ2-1
clone size: NA
CDR3 protein: CSVEGPPLTRLGEQFF
CDR3 DNA: TGCAGCGTTGAGGGCCCGCCCCTAACTAGACTGGGTGAGCAGTTCTTC

D gene: TRBD2
V gene: TRBV15
CDR3 length: 13
J gene: TRBJ2-7
clone size: NA
CDR3 protein: CATSPGRLGEQYF
CDR3 DNA: TGTGCCACCAGCCCCGGGAGGCTTGGCGAGCAGTACTTC